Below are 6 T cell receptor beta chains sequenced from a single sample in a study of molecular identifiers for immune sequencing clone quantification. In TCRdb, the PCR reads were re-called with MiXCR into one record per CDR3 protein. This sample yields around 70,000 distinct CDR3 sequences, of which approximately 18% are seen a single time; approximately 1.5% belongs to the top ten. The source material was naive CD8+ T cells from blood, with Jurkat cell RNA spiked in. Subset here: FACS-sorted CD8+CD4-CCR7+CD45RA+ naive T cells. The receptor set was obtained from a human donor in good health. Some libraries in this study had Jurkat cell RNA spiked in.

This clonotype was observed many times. Here the CDR3 DNA reads TGTGCCAGCAGCGCACAGGACTACTATGGCTACACCTTC. Encoded protein: CASSAQDYYGYTF. The chain couples TRBV9 to TRBJ1-2; tentatively, D is TRBD1 (5 bases). The CDR3 runs 13 residues. The V end was cut by 3 bases, the J end by 3 bases, with 9 bases between. The V gene's germline CDR1 is SGDLS and CDR2 YYNGEE.

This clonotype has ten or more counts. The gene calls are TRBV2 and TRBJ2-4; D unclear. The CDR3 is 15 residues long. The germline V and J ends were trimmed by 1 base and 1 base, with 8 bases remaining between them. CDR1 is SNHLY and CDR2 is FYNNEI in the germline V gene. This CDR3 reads CASSEVSLAKNIQYF. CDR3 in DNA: TGTGCCAGCAGTGAAGTATCCTTGGCCAAAAACATTCAGTACTTC.

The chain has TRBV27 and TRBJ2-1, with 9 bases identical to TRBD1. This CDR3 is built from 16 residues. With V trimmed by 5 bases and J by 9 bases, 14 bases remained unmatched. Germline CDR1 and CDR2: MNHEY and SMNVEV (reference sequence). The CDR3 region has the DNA TGTGCCAGCAGTACGGGATGGGGGACAGGGATAGGTGAGCAGTTCTTC. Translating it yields CASSTGWGTGIGEQFF.

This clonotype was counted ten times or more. CDR3 DNA sequence: TGTGCCAGCAGCTTAGCCAGGTCCCACGAGCAGTACTTC. Its protein is CASSLARSHEQYF. V gene TRBV7-8 combines with J gene TRBJ2-7, with D hard to call. The CDR3 totals 13 residues. V was cut by 0 bases and J by 5 bases, with 8 bases left in between. From germline, CDR1 is SGHVS and CDR2 FQNEAQ.

CDR3 nucleotides: TGTGCCAGCAGTTACTCGATCACCTACGGGGAGCTGTTTTTT. This sequence encodes CASSYSITYGELFF. The chain is built from TRBV6-5 and TRBJ2-2, with D hard to call. The V gene lost 0 bases and the J gene lost 7 bases, with 9 bases spanning the gap. Germline-derived CDR1 and CDR2 are MNHEY and SVGAGI. CDR3 length: 14 amino acids.

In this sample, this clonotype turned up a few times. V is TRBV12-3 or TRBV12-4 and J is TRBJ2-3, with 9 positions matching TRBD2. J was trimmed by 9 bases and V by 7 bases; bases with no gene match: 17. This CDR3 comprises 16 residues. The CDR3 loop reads CASTNGVDASGTTQYF. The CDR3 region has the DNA TGTGCCAGCACCAACGGAGTCGACGCTAGCGGGACCACGCAGTATTTT.